This T cell receptor beta chain was sequenced for a study of radiotherapy plus CTLA-4 blockade in lung cancer. Background on the study: Objective responses were recorded in 15% to 20% of patients, with disease control recorded in roughly 31%. General observations from the study: Best predicting response, reportedly, were early blood T cell clone dynamics, with interferon-beta. Clones of tumor-derived TCRs expanded in blood after radiotherapy plus ipilimumab.

Libraries were prepared by immunoSEQ multiplex PCR; TCRdb keeps only in-frame clonotypes and omits some of them. The sample contains about 38,000 clones, over 65% of which appear only once. Germline V lookup: CDR1 SGHNT, CDR2 YYREEE (reference sequence). Trimming shortened V by 1 base and J by 2 bases, and 18 bases separated the two germline ends. There are 17 residues in the CDR3. A word on this clone: Its antigen is not identified.

This chain uses TRBV5-4 with TRBJ2-5; D possibly matches TRBD1 or TRBD2 (5 bases each). The TCR sequence derives from a human donor with non-small cell lung cancer who had stable disease on radiotherapy plus ipilimumab. Specimen: peripheral blood, collected from a patient treated with radiotherapy plus ipilimumab. CDR3 DNA: TGTGCCAGCAGCTTGCCCCGAACGGGGCATAATCAAGAGACCCAGTACTTC. Translated, it gives CASSLPRTGHNQETQYF.